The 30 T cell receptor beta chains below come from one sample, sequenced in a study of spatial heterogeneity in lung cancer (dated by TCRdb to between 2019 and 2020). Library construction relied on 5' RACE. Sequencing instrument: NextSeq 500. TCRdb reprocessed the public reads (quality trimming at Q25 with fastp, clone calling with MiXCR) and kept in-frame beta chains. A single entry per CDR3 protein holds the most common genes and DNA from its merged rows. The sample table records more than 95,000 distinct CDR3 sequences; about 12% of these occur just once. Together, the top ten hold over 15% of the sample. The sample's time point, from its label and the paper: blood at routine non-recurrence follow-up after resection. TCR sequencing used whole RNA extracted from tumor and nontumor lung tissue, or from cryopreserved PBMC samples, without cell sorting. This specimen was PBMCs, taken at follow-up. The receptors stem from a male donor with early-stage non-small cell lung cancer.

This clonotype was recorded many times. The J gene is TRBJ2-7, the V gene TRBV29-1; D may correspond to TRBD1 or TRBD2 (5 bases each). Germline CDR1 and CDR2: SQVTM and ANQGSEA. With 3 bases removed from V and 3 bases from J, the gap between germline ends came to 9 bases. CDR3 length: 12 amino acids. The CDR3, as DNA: TGCAGCGTTGATTCAGGGAGCTACGAGCAGTACTTC. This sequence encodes CSVDSGSYEQYF.

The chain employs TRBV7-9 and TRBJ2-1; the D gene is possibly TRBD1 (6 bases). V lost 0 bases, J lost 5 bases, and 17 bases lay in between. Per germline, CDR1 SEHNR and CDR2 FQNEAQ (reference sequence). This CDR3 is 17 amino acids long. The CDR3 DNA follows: TGTGCCAGCAGCTTAGCGCTGCCCCTCCGGGACAACAATGAGCAGTTCTTC. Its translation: CASSLALPLRDNNEQFF. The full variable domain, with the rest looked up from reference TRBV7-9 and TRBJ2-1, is DTGVSQNPRHKITKRGQNVTFRCDPISEHNRLYWYRQTLGQGPEFLTYFQNEAQLEKSRLLSDRFSAERPKGSFSTLEIQRTEQGDSAMYLCASSLALPLRDNNEQFFGPGTRLTVL.

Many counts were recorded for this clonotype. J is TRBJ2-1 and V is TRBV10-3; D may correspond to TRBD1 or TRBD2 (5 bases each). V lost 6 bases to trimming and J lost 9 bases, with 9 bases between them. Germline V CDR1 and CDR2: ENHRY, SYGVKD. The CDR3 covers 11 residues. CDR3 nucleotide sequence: TGTGCCATCAGCCCCGGGACTGAGCAGTTCTTC. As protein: CAISPGTEQFF.

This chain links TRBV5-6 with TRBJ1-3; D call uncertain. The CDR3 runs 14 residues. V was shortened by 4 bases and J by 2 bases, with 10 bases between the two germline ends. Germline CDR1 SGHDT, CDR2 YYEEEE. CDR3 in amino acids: CASSTVQPGNTIYF. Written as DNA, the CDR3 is TGTGCCAGCAGCACTGTACAGCCTGGAAACACCATATATTTT.

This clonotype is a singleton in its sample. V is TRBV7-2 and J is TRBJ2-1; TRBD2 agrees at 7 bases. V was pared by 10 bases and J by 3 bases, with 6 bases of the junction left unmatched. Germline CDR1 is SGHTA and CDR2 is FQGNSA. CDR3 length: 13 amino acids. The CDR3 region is CATLGGNYNEQFF. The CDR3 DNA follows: TGTGCCACTCTGGGGGGGAACTACAATGAGCAGTTCTTC.

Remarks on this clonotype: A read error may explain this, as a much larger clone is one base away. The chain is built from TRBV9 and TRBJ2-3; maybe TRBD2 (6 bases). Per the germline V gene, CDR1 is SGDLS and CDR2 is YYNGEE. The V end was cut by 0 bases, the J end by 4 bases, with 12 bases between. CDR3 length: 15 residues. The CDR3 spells CASSVAGRRSDTQYF. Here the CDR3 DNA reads TGTGCCAGCAGCGTAGCCGGGAGACGCTCAGATACGCAGTATTTT.

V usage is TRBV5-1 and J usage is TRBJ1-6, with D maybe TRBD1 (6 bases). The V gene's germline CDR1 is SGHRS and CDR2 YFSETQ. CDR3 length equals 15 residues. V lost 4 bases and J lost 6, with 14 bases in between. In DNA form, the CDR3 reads TGCGCCAGCAGCGCCGGGGGCAGGGTTAATTCACCCCTCCACTTT. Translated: CASSAGGRVNSPLHF.

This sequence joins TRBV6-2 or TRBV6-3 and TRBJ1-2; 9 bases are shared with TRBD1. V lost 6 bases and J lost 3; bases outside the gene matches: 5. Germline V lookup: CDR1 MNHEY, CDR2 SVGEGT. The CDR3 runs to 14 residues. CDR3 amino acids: CASRTGGAYYGYTF. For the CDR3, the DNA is TGTGCCAGCAGAACAGGGGGCGCCTACTATGGCTACACCTTC.

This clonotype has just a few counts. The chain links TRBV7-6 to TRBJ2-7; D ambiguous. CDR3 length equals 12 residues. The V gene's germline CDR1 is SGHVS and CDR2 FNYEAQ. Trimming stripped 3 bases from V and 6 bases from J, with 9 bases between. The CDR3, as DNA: TGTGCCAGCAGCTTTTCGCTGGGCGAGCAGTACTTC. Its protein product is CASSFSLGEQYF.

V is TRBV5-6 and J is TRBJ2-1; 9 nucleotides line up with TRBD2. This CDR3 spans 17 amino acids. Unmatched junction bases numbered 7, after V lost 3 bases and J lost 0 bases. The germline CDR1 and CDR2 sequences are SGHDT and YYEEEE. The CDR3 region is CASSSPSGGSSYNEQFF. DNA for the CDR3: TGTGCCAGCAGCTCTCCCAGCGGGGGGAGCTCCTACAATGAGCAGTTCTTC.

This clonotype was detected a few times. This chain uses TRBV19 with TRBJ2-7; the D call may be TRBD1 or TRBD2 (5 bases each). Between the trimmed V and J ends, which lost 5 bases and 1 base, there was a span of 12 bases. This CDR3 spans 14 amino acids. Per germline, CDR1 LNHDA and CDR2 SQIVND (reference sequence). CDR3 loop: CASSGRDGSYEQYF. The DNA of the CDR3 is TGTGCCAGTAGTGGCCGGGACGGATCCTACGAGCAGTACTTC.

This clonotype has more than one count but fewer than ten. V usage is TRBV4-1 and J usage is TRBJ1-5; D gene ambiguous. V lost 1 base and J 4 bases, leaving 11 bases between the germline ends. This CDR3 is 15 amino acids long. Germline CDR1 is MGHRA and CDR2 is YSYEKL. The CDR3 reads CASSQVLPGNQPQHF. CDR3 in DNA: TGCGCCAGCAGCCAAGTACTACCCGGGAATCAGCCCCAGCATTTT.

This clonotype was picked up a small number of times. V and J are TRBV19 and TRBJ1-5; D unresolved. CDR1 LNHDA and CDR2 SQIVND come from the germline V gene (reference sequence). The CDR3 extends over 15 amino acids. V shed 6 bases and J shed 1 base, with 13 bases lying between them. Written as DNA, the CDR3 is TGTGCCAGTAGGGTTACACCACTAAGCAATCAGCCCCAGCATTTT. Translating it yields CASRVTPLSNQPQHF.

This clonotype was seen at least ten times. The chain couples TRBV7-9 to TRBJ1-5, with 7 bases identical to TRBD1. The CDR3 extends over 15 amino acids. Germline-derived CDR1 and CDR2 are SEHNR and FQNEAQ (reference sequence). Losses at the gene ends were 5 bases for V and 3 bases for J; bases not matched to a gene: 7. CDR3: CASSRGQDHNQPQHF. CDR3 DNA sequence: TGTGCCAGCAGCCGCGGACAGGACCACAATCAGCCCCAGCATTTT.

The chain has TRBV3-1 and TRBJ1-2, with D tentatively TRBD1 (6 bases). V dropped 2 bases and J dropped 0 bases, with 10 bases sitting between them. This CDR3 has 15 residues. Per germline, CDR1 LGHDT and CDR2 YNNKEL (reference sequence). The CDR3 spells CASSQNRATNYGYTF. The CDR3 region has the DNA TGTGCCAGCAGCCAAAACAGGGCGACTAACTATGGCTACACCTTC.

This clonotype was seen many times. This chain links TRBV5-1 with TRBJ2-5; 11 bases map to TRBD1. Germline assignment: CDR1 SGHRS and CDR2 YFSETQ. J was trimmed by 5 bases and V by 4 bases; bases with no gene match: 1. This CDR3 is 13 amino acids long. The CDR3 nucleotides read TGCGCCAGCAGCGGGGACAGGGGGGAGACCCAGTACTTC. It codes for CASSGDRGETQYF.

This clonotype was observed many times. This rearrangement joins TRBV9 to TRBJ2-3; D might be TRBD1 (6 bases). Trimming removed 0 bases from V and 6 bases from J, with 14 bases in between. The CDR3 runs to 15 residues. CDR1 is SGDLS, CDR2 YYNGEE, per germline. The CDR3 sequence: CASSVGGLGFDTQYF. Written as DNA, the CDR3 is TGTGCCAGCAGCGTAGGGGGGCTGGGTTTTGATACGCAGTATTTT.

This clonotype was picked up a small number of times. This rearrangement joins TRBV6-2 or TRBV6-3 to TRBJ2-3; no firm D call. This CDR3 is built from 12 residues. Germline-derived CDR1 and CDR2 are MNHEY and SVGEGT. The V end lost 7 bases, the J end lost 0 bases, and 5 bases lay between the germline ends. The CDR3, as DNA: TGTGCCAGCACTGCAAGCACAGATACGCAGTATTTT. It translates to CASTASTDTQYF.

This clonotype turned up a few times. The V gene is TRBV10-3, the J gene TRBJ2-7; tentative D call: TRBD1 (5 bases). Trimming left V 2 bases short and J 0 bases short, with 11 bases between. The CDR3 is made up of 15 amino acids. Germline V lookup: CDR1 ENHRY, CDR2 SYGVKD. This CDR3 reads CAISETTGFSYEQYF. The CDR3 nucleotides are TGTGCCATCAGTGAGACAACAGGCTTCTCCTACGAGCAGTACTTC.

CDR3 nucleotides: TGTGCCACCGAGGACGGATTGAGCTCTGGAAACACCATATATTTT. Protein sequence: CATEDGLSSGNTIYF. The rearrangement uses TRBV2 and TRBJ1-3; no reliable D call. The CDR3 totals 15 residues. The germline gives CDR1 SNHLY, CDR2 FYNNEI. The V end was cut by 10 bases, the J end by 0 bases, with 16 bases between.

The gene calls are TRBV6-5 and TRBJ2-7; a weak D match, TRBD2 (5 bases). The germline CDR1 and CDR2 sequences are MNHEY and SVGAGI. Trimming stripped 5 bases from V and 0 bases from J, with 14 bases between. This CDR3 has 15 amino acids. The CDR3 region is CASSPIGSSSYEQYF. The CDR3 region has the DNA TGTGCCAGCAGTCCCATTGGGAGCAGCTCCTACGAGCAGTACTTC.

This CDR3 is CASSQGQDRGYTF. The CDR3 nucleotides read TGTGCCAGCAGTCAAGGACAGGACCGAGGCTACACCTTC. This sequence joins TRBV6-5 and TRBJ1-2, with 7 nucleotides matching TRBD1. The germline V gene encodes CDR1 MNHEY and CDR2 SVGAGI. The CDR3 length is 13 residues. Trimming removed 5 bases from V and 8 bases from J; junction bases left unmatched: 8.

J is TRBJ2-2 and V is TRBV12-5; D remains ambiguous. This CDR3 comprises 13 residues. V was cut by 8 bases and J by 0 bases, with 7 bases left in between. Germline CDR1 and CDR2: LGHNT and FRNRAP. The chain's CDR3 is CASHTSNTGELFF. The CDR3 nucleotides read TGTGCTAGTCACACTTCGAACACCGGGGAGCTGTTTTTT.

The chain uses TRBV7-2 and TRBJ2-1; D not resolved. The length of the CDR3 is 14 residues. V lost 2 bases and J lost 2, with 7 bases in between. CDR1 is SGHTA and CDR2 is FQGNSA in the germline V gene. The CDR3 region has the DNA TGTGCCAGCAGCTTAACCCCTGCCTACAATGAGCAGTTCTTC. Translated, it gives CASSLTPAYNEQFF. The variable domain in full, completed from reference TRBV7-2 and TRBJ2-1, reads GAGVSQSPSNKVTEKGKDVELRCDPISGHTALYWYRQSLGQGLEFLIYFQGNSAPDKSGLPSDRFSAERTGGSVSTLTIQRTQQEDSAVYLCASSLTPAYNEQFFGPGTRLTVL.

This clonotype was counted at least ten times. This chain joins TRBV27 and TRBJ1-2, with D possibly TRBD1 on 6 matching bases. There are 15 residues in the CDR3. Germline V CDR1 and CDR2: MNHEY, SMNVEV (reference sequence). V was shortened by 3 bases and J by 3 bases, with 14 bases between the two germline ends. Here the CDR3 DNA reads TGTGCCAGCAGTTTCATCGGGACACCTGACTATGGCTACACCTTC. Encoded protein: CASSFIGTPDYGYTF.

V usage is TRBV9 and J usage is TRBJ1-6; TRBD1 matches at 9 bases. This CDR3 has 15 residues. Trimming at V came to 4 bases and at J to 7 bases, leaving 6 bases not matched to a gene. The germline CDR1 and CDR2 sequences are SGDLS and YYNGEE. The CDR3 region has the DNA TGTGCCAGCAGCCCCGGGACAGGGAAGAATTCACCCCTCCACTTT. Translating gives CASSPGTGKNSPLHF.

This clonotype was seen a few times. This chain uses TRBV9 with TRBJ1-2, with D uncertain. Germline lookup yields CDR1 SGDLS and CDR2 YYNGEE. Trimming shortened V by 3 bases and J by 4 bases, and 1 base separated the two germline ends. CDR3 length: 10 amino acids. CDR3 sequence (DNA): TGTGCCAGCAGCGGCTATGGCTACACCTTC. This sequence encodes CASSGYGYTF. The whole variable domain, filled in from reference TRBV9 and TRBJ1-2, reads DSGVTQTPKHLITATGQRVTLRCSPRSGDLSVYWYQQSLDQGLQFLIQYYNGEERAKGNILERFSAQQFPDLHSELNLSSLELGDSALYFCASSGYGYTFGSGTRLTVV.

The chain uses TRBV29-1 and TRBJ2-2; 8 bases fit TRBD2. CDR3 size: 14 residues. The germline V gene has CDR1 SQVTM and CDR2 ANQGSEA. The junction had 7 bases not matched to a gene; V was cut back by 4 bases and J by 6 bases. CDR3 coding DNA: TGCAGCGTTGGCCGGGGGGGCCACTCCGGGGAGCTGTTTTTT. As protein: CSVGRGGHSGELFF.

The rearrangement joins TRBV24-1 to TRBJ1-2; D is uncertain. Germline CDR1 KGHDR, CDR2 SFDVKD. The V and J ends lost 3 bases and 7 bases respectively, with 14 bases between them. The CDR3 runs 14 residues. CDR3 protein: CATSDPTPDGGYTF. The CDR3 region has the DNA TGTGCCACCAGTGATCCTACTCCGGACGGTGGCTACACCTTC.

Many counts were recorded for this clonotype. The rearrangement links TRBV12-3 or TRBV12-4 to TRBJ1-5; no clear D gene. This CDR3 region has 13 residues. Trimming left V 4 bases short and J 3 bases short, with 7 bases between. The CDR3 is CASSYGHNQPQHF. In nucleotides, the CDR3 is TGTGCCAGCAGTTATGGGCACAATCAGCCCCAGCATTTT.